This T cell receptor beta chain was sequenced in a study of T cell clones after liver transplantation. The wider study: Subjects received no induction therapy and standard immunosuppression until randomization at 12-24 months post-transplant. At least one year of complete immunosuppression withdrawal without enzymes over twice normal defined tolerance.

The table came from immunoSEQ multiplex PCR; TCRdb's copy has only in-frame clones and leaves some out. The table has 55,000 to 75,000 clones, about 73% seen once; the top ten hold about 2.6%. The sequenced sample was CD4+ T cells from blood, obtained at the roughly 16-month timepoint. This TCR was sampled from a human patient who received a liver transplant. These T cells may partly come from the graft donor.

The CDR3 nucleotides are TGTGCCAGCAGTTTAGGGGACGGAGGAGGCTACACCTTC. Amino acid sequence: CASSLGDGGGYTF. The rearrangement links TRBV28 to TRBJ1-2; a weak D match, TRBD1 (5 bases). CDR1 and CDR2 (germline): MDHEN, SYDVKM. Deletions cut 2 bases from V and 8 bases from J, with 12 bases between. The CDR3 contains 13 residues.